This TCR beta chain was found in a study of CXCR3-negative and CXCR3-positive naive CD8 T cells. Overall study context: The total count of TRB reads reached around 140 million, and each library contributed about 1.5 +/- 0.3 million.

The sorter processed each CD8+ T cell subset in triplicate at hundreds of thousands of cells apiece. The naive CD8+ gate required CD45RO-CCR7+CD27+CD95- phenotype. With respect to this clonotype: The antigen remains unidentified.

5' RACE that incorporated UMI labels was used to prepare the TRB cDNA libraries. For each CDR3 protein, TCRdb gives one entry from its re-call of the 5' RACE reads, without DNA. This specimen shows 5,000 to 6,500 distinct CDR3 sequences; the ten leading clones hold about 1.5%. Regarding the study as a whole: Hydrophobicity of TRB CDR3s was greater in CXCR3-positive naive cells than in CXCR3-negative naive cells. Cryopreservation partially lowered CXCR3 expression, so most assays used fresh PBMCs.

The CDR3 length is 13 residues. Germline-derived CDR1 and CDR2 are SQVTM and ANQGSEA. This clonotype was obtained from a human donor in good health. Some clones in this sample may be carry-over from other donors' samples. The chain couples TRBV29-1 to TRBJ2-1. Sequenced: naive CXCR3+ CD8+ T cells from blood. Subset meaning: CD45RO-CCR7+CD27+CD95- naive CD8+ T cells expressing CXCR3 (TNR3+). The CDR3 is CSVEGRTYNEQFF.